This TCR beta chain originates from a study of cytomegalovirus exposure and HLA in healthy donors. Notes on this clone: Antigen unknown.

Study-wide points: There were 150 to 200 TCR beta chains listed as cytomegalovirus-associated.

Primers included in the PCR were 60 Vbeta and 13 Jbeta primers. TCRdb keeps only in-frame clones here, not all; method: immunoSEQ multiplex PCR. This sample's table has 45,000 or so clones. This CDR3 has 16 residues. The V gene's germline CDR1 is LGHNA and CDR2 YSLEER. With 1 base clipped from V and 8 bases from J, the junction kept 13 bases outside the gene matches. The sequence was obtained from a male donor in good health and CMV-seronegative. Source material: PBMCs. The chain has TRBV4-3 and TRBJ1-2; 7 bases match TRBD1. The CDR3 loop is CASSQGTGALSGGYTF. The CDR3 bases are TGCGCCAGCAGCCAAGGGACAGGAGCCCTATCGGGGGGCTACACCTTC.